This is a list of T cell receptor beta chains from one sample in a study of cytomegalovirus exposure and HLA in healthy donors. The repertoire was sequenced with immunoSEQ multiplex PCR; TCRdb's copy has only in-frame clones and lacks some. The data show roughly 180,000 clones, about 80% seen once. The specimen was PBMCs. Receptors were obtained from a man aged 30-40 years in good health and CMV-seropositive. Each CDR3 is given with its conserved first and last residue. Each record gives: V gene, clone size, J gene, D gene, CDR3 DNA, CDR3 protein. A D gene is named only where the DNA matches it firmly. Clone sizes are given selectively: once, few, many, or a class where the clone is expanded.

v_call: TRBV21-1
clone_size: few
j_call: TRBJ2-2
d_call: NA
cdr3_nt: TGTGCCAGCAGCCCACTGAGCCTCCCGAACACCGGGGAGCTGTTTTTT
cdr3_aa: CASSPLSLPNTGELFF

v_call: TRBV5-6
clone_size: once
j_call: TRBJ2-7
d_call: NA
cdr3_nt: TGTGCCAGCAGCTTTAAGAGGGAACGACGGTTCTACGAGCAGTACTTC
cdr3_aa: CASSFKRERRFYEQYF

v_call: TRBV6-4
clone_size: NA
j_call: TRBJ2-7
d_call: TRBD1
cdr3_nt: TGTGCCAGCACCCCTCCGGGACAGGACTACTACGAGCAGTACTTC
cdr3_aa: CASTPPGQDYYEQYF

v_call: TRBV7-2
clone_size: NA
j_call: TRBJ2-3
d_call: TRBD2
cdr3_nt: TGTGCCAGCAGCCTCAGACTAGCGGGGGCCACAGATACGCAGTATTTT
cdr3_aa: CASSLRLAGATDTQYF

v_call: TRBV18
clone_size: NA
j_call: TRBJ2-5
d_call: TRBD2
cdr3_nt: TGTGCCAGCTCATACGGGACTAGCGATATGAAAGAGACCCAGTACTTC
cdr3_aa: CASSYGTSDMKETQYF

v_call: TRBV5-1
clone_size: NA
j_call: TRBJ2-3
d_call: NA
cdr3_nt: TGCGCCAGCAGAAGTTCGGGAAGCACAGATACGCAGTATTTT
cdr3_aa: CASRSSGSTDTQYF

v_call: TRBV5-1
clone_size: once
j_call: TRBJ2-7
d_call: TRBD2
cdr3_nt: TGCGCCAGCAGCTTGGGACTCATTCGGGCTAGCGGGAGTCACCTCTCCTACGAGCAGTACTTC
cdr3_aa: CASSLGLIRASGSHLSYEQYF

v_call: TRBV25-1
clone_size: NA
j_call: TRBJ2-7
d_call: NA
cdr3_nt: TGTGCCGGCAGTGAAATCGAGTCCTACGAGCAGTACTTC
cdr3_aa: CAGSEIESYEQYF

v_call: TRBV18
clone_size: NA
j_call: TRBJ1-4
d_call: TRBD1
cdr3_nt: TGTGCCAGCTCGGACCCGGGACAGTCTAATGAAAAGCTGTTTTTT
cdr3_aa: CASSDPGQSNEKLFF

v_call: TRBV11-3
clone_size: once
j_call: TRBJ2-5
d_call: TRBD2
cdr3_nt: TGTGCCAGCAGCTTAGATGGGACTAGCGGGGGGGCTGTAGAGACCCAGTACTTC
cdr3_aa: CASSLDGTSGGAVETQYF

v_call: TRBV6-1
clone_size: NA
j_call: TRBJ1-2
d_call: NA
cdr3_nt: TGTGCCAGCAGTGAAGTATGGGAAGGGGTCTATGGCTACACCTTC
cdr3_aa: CASSEVWEGVYGYTF

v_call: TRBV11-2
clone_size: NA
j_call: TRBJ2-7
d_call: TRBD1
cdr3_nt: TGTGCCAGCAGCTTAGGTCAGGGAAGGGGGCGCGAGCAGTACTTC
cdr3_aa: CASSLGQGRGREQYF

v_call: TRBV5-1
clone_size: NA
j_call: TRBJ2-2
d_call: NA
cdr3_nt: TGCGCCAGCAGACAACAGGGATTGGTAGACACCGGGGAGCTGTTTTTT
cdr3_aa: CASRQQGLVDTGELFF

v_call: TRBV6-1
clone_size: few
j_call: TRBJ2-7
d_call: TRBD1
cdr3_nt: TGTGCCAGCCTCTTAGGACAGGGTTTACACGAGCAGTACTTC
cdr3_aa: CASLLGQGLHEQYF

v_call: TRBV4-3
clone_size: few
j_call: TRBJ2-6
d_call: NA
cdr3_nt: TGCGCCAGCAGCCAAGAGGGAGGTTTATCTGGGGCCAACGTCCTGACTTTC
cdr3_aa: CASSQEGGLSGANVLTF

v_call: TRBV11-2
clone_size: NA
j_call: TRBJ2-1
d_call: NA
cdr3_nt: TGTGCCAGCAGCTTAAACCCATTTGGGGGGACCTACAATGAGCAGTTCTTC
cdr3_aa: CASSLNPFGGTYNEQFF

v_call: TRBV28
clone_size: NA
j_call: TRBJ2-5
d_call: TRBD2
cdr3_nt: TGTGCCAGCAGCCCCGCGCTAGCGGGAGGTGTCGAGACCCAGTACTTC
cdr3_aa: CASSPALAGGVETQYF

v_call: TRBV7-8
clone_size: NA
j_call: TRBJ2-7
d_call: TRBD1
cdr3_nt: TGTGCCAGCAGCTTAGGGCAGGGGGCAATCTCCTACGAGCAGTACTTC
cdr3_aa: CASSLGQGAISYEQYF

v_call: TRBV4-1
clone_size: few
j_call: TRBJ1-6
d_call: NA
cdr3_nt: TGCGCCAGCAGCCAAGAGGGGGGATTCGCAAATTCACCCCTCCACTTT
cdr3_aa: CASSQEGGFANSPLHF

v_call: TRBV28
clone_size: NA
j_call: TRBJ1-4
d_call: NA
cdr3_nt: TGTGCCAGCAGTTTCTCAACTAATGAAAAACTGTTTTTT
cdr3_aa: CASSFSTNEKLFF

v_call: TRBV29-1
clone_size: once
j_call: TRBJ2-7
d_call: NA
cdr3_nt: TGCAGCGTTTTAGGGGGGGGGTCCTACGAGCAGTACTTC
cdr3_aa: CSVLGGGSYEQYF

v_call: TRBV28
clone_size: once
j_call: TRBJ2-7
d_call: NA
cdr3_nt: TGTGCCAGCAGTCTAGTCACCCCCTACGAGCAGTACTTC
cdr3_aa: CASSLVTPYEQYF

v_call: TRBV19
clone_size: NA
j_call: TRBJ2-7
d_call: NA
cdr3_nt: TGTGCCAGTAGGGCCGAAGACAGTAACTCCTACGAGCAGTACTTC
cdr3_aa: CASRAEDSNSYEQYF